Each of the 18 T cell receptor beta chains below was sequenced from the same sample in a study of blood T cell repertoires in COVID-19. The assay was immunoSEQ multiplex PCR, and TCRdb's table has in-frame clones only and misses some. The sample comprises hundreds of thousands of clones, approximately 83% of which are singletons, and under 2.5% rests with the top ten. Sequenced material: PBMCs or T cells enriched from blood (not recorded which). Receptor source: a man younger than 40 who had recovered from COVID-19.

The chain links TRBV19 to TRBJ2-3; D ambiguous. In germline, CDR1 is LNHDA, CDR2 SQIVND (reference sequence). The CDR3 is made up of 14 amino acids. Trimming cost V 6 bases and J 0 bases, with 10 bases left between them. As DNA, the CDR3 is TGTGCCAGTAGGTCCAGTTATAGCACAGATACGCAGTATTTT. It encodes CASRSSYSTDTQYF. Full variable domain (missing parts from reference TRBV19 and TRBJ2-3): DGGITQSPKYLFRKEGQNVTLSCEQNLNHDAMYWYRQDPGQGLRLIYYSQIVNDFQKGDIAEGYSVSREKKESFPLTVTSAQKNPTAFYLCASRSSYSTDTQYFGPGTRLTVL.

The chain joins TRBV2 to TRBJ2-3; TRBD1 matches 8 bases. J lost 2 bases, V lost 10 bases, and 5 bases had no gene match. Germline V gene data show CDR1 as SNHLY and CDR2 as FYNNEI. The CDR3 is 13 amino acids. CDR3: CATRQGHTDTQYF. For the CDR3, the DNA is TGTGCCACGCGACAGGGGCACACAGATACGCAGTATTTT.

The V gene is TRBV3-1 (or the pseudogene TRBV3-2), the J gene TRBJ1-2, with 9 bases identical to TRBD1. The CDR3 sequence is 14 residues long. CDR1 LGHDT and CDR2 YNNKEL come from the germline V gene (reference sequence). The trim removed 3 bases at V and 6 bases at J, leaving 5 bases unmatched. CDR3 region: CASSHRTGENGYTF. CDR3 nucleotide sequence: TGTGCCAGCAGCCACCGGACAGGGGAGAATGGCTACACCTTC.

V gene TRBV2 combines with J gene TRBJ2-2; 9 positions agree with TRBD2. This CDR3 is 17 amino acids long. Germline V CDR1 and CDR2: SNHLY, FYNNEI. After removal of 1 base from V and 4 bases from J, the junction contained 7 bases not matched to a gene. CDR3 sequence: CASSEGRLAASTGELFF. For the CDR3, the DNA is TGTGCCAGCAGTGAAGGCAGACTAGCGGCATCCACCGGGGAGCTGTTTTTT.

This chain connects TRBV5-6 to TRBJ2-7; D uncertain. CDR3 length equals 15 residues. The germline CDR1 and CDR2 sequences are SGHDT and YYEEEE. The ends were cut back, 2 bases at V and 7 bases at J, with 19 bases in the middle. The CDR3 sequence: CASSFDPGGSREQYF. As DNA, the CDR3 is TGTGCCAGCAGCTTCGACCCAGGTGGAAGTAGGGAGCAGTACTTC.

In DNA, the CDR3 is TGCGCCAGCAGCCAAGTCCAGGGCTCGAGCTCCTATAATTCACCCCTCCACTTT. The encoded protein is CASSQVQGSSSYNSPLHF. The chain uses TRBV4-1 and TRBJ1-6, with D perhaps TRBD1 (5 bases). The CDR3 sequence is 18 residues long. Germline V gene sequence: CDR1 MGHRA, CDR2 YSYEKL. V lost 1 base and J lost 0, with 13 bases in between.

The chain couples TRBV25-1 to TRBJ1-4; D perhaps matches TRBD1 (6 bases). The CDR3 spans 13 residues. Germline V gene data show CDR1 as MGHDK and CDR2 as SYGVNS. Trimming removed 6 bases at V and 8 bases at J, with 13 bases between. CDR3 bases: TGTGCCAGCAGGCAGGGGAGCGGCGAAAAACTGTTTTTT. This translates into CASRQGSGEKLFF.

CDR3 nucleotide sequence: TGCGCCTCCAGTTTAGAGGTTTTACCCAATGAGCAGTTCTTC. Encoded protein: CASSLEVLPNEQFF. The chain uses TRBV23-1 and TRBJ2-1; D not certain. TRBV23-1 is labeled an ORF, and its function is uncertain. Between the trimmed V and J ends, which lost 11 bases and 6 bases, there was a span of 20 bases. This CDR3 contains 14 residues.

Points on this clone: The junction departs from the called germline gene at one end, perhaps through a read error. This sequence joins TRBV7-2 and TRBJ1-2; D is unresolved. Germline values: CDR1 SGHTA, CDR2 FQGNSA. The length of the CDR3 is 11 residues. CDR3 sequence: CASSNGRSPFF. The CDR3 nucleotides read TGTGCCAGCAGCAATGGGAGATCCCCCTTTTTC.

This clone showed up just a few times. CDR3 nucleotides: TGTGCCAGCTCACAAGTCAGTACGGAGACCCAGTACTTC. Residues: CASSQVSTETQYF. The genes are TRBV18 and TRBJ2-5; D gene uncertain. This CDR3 is 13 amino acids long. CDR1 and CDR2 from the germline V gene are KGHSH and LQKENI. V was pared by 4 bases and J by 5 bases, with 11 bases between.

CDR3 bases: TGTGCCAGCAGCCCCTCGGACGGGGGGGGTACTGAAGCTTTCTTT. The encoded protein is CASSPSDGGGTEAFF. The J gene is TRBJ1-1, the V gene TRBV5-4; D is perhaps TRBD1 (5 bases). Germline V gene sequence: CDR1 SGHNT, CDR2 YYREEE (reference sequence). The V gene lost 4 bases and the J gene lost 5 bases, with 18 bases spanning the gap. This CDR3 spans 15 amino acids.

This sequence joins TRBV5-6 and TRBJ1-2; D is ambiguous. V lost 1 base and J lost 2, with 3 bases in between. Germline-derived CDR1 and CDR2 are SGHDT and YYEEEE. The CDR3 is made up of 12 amino acids. The CDR3 sequence: CASSLLNYGYTF. In DNA, the CDR3 is TGTGCCAGCAGCTTGCTGAACTATGGCTACACCTTC.

The chain joins TRBV15 to TRBJ1-4; 7 bases match TRBD1. This CDR3 has 23 residues. With 0 bases clipped from V and 2 bases from J, the junction kept 24 bases outside the gene matches. Germline loops: CDR1 LNHNV, CDR2 YYDKDF (reference sequence). As DNA, the CDR3 is TGTGCCACCAGCAGAGAACGGGGTCTCGGCCGGTATCCGGGACAGAGCACTAATGAAAAACTGTTTTTT. It encodes CATSRERGLGRYPGQSTNEKLFF.

The chain employs TRBV7-8 and TRBJ1-5; 9 nucleotides align to TRBD1. Losses at the gene ends were 5 bases for V and 1 base for J; bases not matched to a gene: 6. Germline-derived CDR1 and CDR2 are SGHVS and FQNEAQ. The CDR3 covers 16 residues. CDR3 sequence (DNA): TGTGCCAGCAGCCAAGAACAGGGGGCCAGCAATCAGCCCCAGCATTTT. It translates to CASSQEQGASNQPQHF.

Notes on this clone: The sample has other DNA sequences that encode this CDR3 too. The chain combines TRBV7-2 with TRBJ2-2; 7 nucleotides align to TRBD1. This CDR3 comprises 15 residues. With 4 bases clipped from V and 4 bases from J, the junction kept 6 bases outside the gene matches. From germline, CDR1 is SGHTA and CDR2 FQGNSA. CDR3 in DNA: TGTGCCAGCAGCTCACGACAGGGTGGCACCGGGGAGCTGTTTTTT. Amino acids: CASSSRQGGTGELFF.

J is TRBJ2-7 and V is TRBV29-1, with 7 bases fitting TRBD1. Germline V CDR1 and CDR2: SQVTM, ANQGSEA. This CDR3 has 16 residues. Trimming at V came to 2 bases and at J to 3 bases, leaving 13 bases not matched to a gene. CDR3 DNA sequence: TGCAGCGTTGAAAACTACGGGACAGACTCGGGCTACGAGCAGTACTTC. Residues: CSVENYGTDSGYEQYF.

V is TRBV18 and J is TRBJ2-7; 7 nucleotides align to TRBD2. V lost 2 bases to trimming and J lost 5 bases; unmatched junction nucleotides: 3. The CDR3 sequence is 13 residues long. Germline CDR1 reads KGHSH; CDR2 reads LQKENI. Here the CDR3 reads CASSPGLADEQYF. The DNA for the CDR3 is TGTGCCAGCTCACCAGGCCTAGCGGACGAGCAGTACTTC.

The rearrangement uses TRBV7-9 and TRBJ1-4; D call uncertain. The germline V gene has CDR1 SEHNR and CDR2 FQNEAQ (reference sequence). The CDR3 contains 13 residues. V dropped 5 bases and J dropped 2 bases, with 6 bases sitting between them. The CDR3 DNA sequence: TGTGCCAGCAGCGGTAGTACTAATGAAAAACTGTTTTTT. It yields the protein CASSGSTNEKLFF.